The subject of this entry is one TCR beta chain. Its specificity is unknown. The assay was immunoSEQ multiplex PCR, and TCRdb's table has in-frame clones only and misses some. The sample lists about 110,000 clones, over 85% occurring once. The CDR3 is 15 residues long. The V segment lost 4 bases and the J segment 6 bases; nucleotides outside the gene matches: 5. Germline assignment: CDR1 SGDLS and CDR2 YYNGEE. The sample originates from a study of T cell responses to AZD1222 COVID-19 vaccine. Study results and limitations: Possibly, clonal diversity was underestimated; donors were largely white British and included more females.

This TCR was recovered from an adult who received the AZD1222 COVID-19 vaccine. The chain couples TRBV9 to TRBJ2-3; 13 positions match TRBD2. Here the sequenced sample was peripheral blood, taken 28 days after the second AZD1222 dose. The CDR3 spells CASSSQTSGGDTQYF. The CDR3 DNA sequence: TGTGCCAGCAGCAGCCAGACTAGCGGGGGGGATACGCAGTATTTT.